This T cell receptor beta chain came from a study of T cells in Graves' hyperthyroidism and ophthalmopathy. This clonotype was counted many times. The patients, who ranged from 18 to 65 in age, presented with newly diagnosed hyperthyroidism lasting under 2 months. Diagnostic assessment was based on clinical symptoms, serum thyroxine and TRAb, thyroid ultrasound and orbital computed tomography. CDR3 size: 16 residues. V dropped 2 bases and J dropped 1; count of bases not matched to a gene: 1. Germline V gene data show CDR1 as MDHEN and CDR2 as SYDVKM. RNA transcripts gave rise to amplified TCR beta CDR3 regions. An initial round of RT-PCR targeting the TCR CDR3 relied on the HTBI primer set. MiXCR, run by TCRdb on the multiplex PCR reads, gives a single entry per CDR3 protein. The sample holds around 340,000 distinct CDR3 sequences, approximately 18% seen once.

The chain joins TRBV28 to TRBJ2-2; 10 positions match TRBD2. This receptor was taken from a woman younger than 45 with Graves' hyperthyroidism that later progressed to Graves' ophthalmopathy. Sequences were obtained from blood. The CDR3 DNA follows: TGTGCCAGCAGTTTACGACTAGCGGGGAACACCGGGGAGCTGTTTTTT. Protein product: CASSLRLAGNTGELFF.